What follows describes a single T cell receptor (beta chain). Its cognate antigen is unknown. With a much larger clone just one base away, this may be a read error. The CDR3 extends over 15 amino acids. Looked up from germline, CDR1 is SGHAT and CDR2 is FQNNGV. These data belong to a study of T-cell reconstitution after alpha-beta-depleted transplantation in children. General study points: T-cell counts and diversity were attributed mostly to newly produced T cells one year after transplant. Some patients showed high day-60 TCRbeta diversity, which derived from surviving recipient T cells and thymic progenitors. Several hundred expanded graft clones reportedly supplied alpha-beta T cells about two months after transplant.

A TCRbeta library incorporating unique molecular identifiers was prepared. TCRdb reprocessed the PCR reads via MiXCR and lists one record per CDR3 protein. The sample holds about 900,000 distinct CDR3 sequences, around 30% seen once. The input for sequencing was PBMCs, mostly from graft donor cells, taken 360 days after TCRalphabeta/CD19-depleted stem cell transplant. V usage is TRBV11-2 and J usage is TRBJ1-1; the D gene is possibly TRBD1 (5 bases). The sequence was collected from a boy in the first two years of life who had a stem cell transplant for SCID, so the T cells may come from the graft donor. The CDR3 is CSSSFPGRANTEAFF. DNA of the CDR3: TGTTCCAGCAGCTTTCCGGGACGGGCGAACACTGAAGCTTTCTTT. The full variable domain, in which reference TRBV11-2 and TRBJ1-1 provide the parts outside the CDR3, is EAGVAQSPRYKIIEKRQSVAFWCNPISGHATLYWYQQILGQGPKLLIQFQNNGVVDDSQLPKDRFSAERLKGVDSTLKIQPAKLEDSAVYLCSSSFPGRANTEAFFGQGTRLTVV.